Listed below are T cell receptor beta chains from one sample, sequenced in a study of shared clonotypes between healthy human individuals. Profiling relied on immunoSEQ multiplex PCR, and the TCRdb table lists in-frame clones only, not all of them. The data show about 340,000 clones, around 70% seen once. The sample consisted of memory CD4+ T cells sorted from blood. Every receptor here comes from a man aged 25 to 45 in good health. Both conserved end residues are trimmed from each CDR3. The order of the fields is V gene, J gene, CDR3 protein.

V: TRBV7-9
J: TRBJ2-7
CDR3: ASSRGLTTLTVGEQY

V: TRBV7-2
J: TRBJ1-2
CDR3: ASSPQGGLT

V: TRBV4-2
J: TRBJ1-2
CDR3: ASSQTGGEVYGYT

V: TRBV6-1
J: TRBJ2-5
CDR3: ASSFSRDSQY

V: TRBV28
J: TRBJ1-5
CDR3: ASSFEWSPRDPSNQPQH

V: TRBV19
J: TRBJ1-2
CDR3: ASRESGLGGYT

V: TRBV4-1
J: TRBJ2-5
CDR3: ASSQPLAGGETQY

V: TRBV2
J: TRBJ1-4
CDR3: ASSGGLVEKLF

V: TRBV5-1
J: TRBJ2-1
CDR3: ASSRQGLGNEQF

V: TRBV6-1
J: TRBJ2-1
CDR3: ASSEGPGGRMDEQF

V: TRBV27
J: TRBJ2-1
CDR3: ASSFERRYSGVHEQF

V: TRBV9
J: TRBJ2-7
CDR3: ASSSHLSYEQY

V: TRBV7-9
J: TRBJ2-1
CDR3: ASSFLLGF

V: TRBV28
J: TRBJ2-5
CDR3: ASSLPFVTRETQY

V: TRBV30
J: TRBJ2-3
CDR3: ACAGTSGGRSTDTQY

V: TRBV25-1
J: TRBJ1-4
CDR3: ASSGPTGRNEKLF

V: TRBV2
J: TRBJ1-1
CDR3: ASMGQASTEAF